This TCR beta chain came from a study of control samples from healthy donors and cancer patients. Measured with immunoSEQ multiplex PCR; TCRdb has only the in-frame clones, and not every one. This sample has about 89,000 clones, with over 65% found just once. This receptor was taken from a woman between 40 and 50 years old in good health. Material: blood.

CDR3 nucleotide sequence: TGCGCCAGCAGTTCGGACAGGGGATACTATGGCTACACCTTC. It yields the protein CASSSDRGYYGYTF. V usage is TRBV5-1 and J usage is TRBJ1-2; 9 nucleotides match TRBD1. Per the germline V gene, CDR1 is SGHRS and CDR2 is YFSETQ. V lost 5 bases and J lost 3; bases outside the gene matches: 5. The CDR3 spans 14 residues.